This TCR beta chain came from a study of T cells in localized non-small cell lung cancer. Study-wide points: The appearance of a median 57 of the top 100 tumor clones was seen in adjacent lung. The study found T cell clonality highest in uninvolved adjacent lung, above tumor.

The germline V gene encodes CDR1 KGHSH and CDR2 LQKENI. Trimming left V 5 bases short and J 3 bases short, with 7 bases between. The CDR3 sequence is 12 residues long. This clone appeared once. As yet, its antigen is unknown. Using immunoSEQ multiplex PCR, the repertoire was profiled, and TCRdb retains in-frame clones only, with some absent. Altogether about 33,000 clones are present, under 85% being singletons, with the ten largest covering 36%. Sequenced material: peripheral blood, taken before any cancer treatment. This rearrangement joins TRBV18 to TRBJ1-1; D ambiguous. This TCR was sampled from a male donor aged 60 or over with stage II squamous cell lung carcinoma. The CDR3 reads CASSSAYTEAFF. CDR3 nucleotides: TGTGCCAGCTCATCTGCATACACTGAAGCTTTCTTT.